This is a list of T cell receptor beta chains from one sample in a study of human T cells and chemical hapten exposure. One entry per CDR3 protein, called by TCRdb with MiXCR from the RACE reads. The sample yields around 50,000 distinct CDR3 sequences, about 9.3% seen once. Sequencing used whole blood, obtained in connection with sensitization to the hapten diphenylcyclopropenone (DPC). These receptors all stem from a woman between 40 and 55 years old with alopecia areata. Some clones in this sample may be carry-over from other donors' samples. Each CDR3 is given with its conserved first and last residue. Fields, in order: J gene, D gene, clone size, V gene, CDR3 protein, CDR3 DNA. D genes are given only for firm matches. Part of the rows lack a size; the others show once, few, many or a class for expanded clones.

J: TRBJ2-1
D: TRBD2
size: -
V: TRBV11-1
CDR3: CASSGRGGESSYNEQIF
DNA: TGTGCCAGCAGCGGACGGGGGGGCGAAAGCTCCTACAATGAGCAGATCTTC

J: TRBJ2-3
D: TRBD2
size: many
V: TRBV6-2/TRBV6-3
CDR3: CASTTSGDTDTQYF
DNA: TGTGCCAGCACGACTAGCGGGGACACAGATACGCAGTATTTT

J: TRBJ2-3
D: TRBD2
size: few
V: TRBV3-1
CDR3: CASSRAGASDTQYF
DNA: TGTGCCAGCAGCCGAGCGGGGGCCTCGGATACGCAGTATTTT

J: TRBJ2-1
D: TRBD1
size: many
V: TRBV6-2/TRBV6-3
CDR3: CASSTGQGWSEQFF
DNA: TGTGCCAGCAGTACGGGACAGGGCTGGAGTGAGCAGTTCTTC

J: TRBJ2-2
D: -
size: few
V: TRBV4-3
CDR3: CASSQDVAGAGTGELFF
DNA: TGCGCCAGCAGCCAAGATGTGGCGGGGGCGGGCACCGGGGAGCTGTTTTTT

J: TRBJ1-2
D: -
size: many
V: TRBV4-3
CDR3: CASSQDRGARIYGYTF
DNA: TGCGCCAGCAGCCAAGATCGGGGGGCGCGGATCTATGGCTACACCTTC

J: TRBJ2-7
D: TRBD1
size: many
V: TRBV7-9
CDR3: CASSSTGGLSYEQYF
DNA: TGTGCCAGCAGCTCGACAGGGGGTCTCTCCTACGAGCAGTACTTC

J: TRBJ2-2
D: TRBD1
size: few
V: TRBV4-1
CDR3: CASSQPDRARRTGELFF
DNA: TGCGCCAGCAGCCAACCCGACAGGGCTCGGAGGACCGGGGAGCTGTTTTTT

J: TRBJ2-3
D: -
size: many
V: TRBV28
CDR3: CASSVIRGGRRTDTQYF
DNA: TGTGCCAGCAGTGTGATAAGGGGGGGCCGACGCACAGATACGCAGTATTTT

J: TRBJ2-2
D: -
size: many
V: TRBV6-1
CDR3: CASSVGSDTGELFF
DNA: TGTGCCAGCAGTGTAGGGTCCGACACCGGGGAGCTGTTTTTT

J: TRBJ2-7
D: -
size: many
V: TRBV20-1
CDR3: CSARWVYEQYF
DNA: TGCAGTGCTCGTTGGGTTTACGAGCAGTACTTC

J: TRBJ2-1
D: -
size: many
V: TRBV20-1
CDR3: CSARGGSEVHEQFF
DNA: TGCAGTGCTAGAGGGGGTAGCGAGGTGCATGAGCAGTTCTTC

J: TRBJ2-7
D: TRBD2
size: many
V: TRBV4-1
CDR3: CASSPGLAVYEQYF
DNA: TGCGCCAGCAGCCCTGGGCTAGCGGTCTACGAGCAGTACTTC

J: TRBJ2-1
D: TRBD2
size: many
V: TRBV12-5
CDR3: CASGLVHGGGAFNEQFF
DNA: TGTGCTAGTGGTTTGGTACATGGCGGGGGGGCCTTCAATGAGCAGTTCTTC

J: TRBJ1-1
D: -
size: -
V: TRBV20-1
CDR3: CSARATGAQRSTEAFF
DNA: TGCAGTGCTAGAGCCACGGGGGCTCAGCGGTCCACTGAAGCTTTCTTT

J: TRBJ2-3
D: -
size: -
V: TRBV7-2
CDR3: CASSLAITDTQYF
DNA: TGTGCCAGCAGCTTAGCGATCACAGATACGCAGTATTTT

J: TRBJ2-7
D: -
size: -
V: TRBV2
CDR3: CASFGQTSYEQYF
DNA: TGTGCCAGCTTTGGACAAACTTCCTACGAGCAGTACTTC

J: TRBJ2-7
D: -
size: few
V: TRBV5-1
CDR3: CASSEDGSYEQYF
DNA: TGCGCCAGCAGCGAAGACGGAAGCTACGAGCAGTACTTC

J: TRBJ2-1
D: -
size: -
V: TRBV11-3
CDR3: CASSQGVLAGTYNEQFF
DNA: TGTGCCAGCAGCCAGGGCGTACTCGCGGGGACTTACAATGAGCAGTTCTTC

J: TRBJ2-2
D: -
size: few
V: TRBV6-6
CDR3: CASTPVRDTGELFF
DNA: TGTGCCAGCACCCCCGTCAGGGACACCGGGGAGCTGTTTTTT

J: TRBJ1-1
D: -
size: -
V: TRBV4-1
CDR3: CASSQAAGTEAFF
DNA: TGCGCCAGCAGCCAAGCCGCGGGAACTGAAGCTTTCTTT

J: TRBJ2-1
D: TRBD1
size: -
V: TRBV9
CDR3: CASSPRTGRNEQFF
DNA: TGTGCCAGCAGCCCCCGGACAGGGAGGAATGAGCAGTTCTTC

J: TRBJ1-3
D: -
size: many
V: TRBV3-1
CDR3: CASSQDWGRNTIYF
DNA: TGTGCCAGCAGCCAAGATTGGGGACGAAACACCATATATTTT

J: TRBJ2-1
D: -
size: -
V: TRBV20-1
CDR3: CSAKGSRDPNEQFF
DNA: TGCAGCGCTAAGGGCTCCCGAGATCCCAATGAGCAGTTCTTC

J: TRBJ2-7
D: -
size: -
V: TRBV12-3/TRBV12-4
CDR3: CASSPGPIEQYF
DNA: TGTGCCAGCAGCCCCGGTCCGATCGAGCAGTACTTC

J: TRBJ1-6
D: -
size: -
V: TRBV19
CDR3: CASSNRDFNSPLHF
DNA: TGTGCCAGTAGTAACCGGGACTTTAATTCACCCCTCCACTTT

J: TRBJ1-2
D: -
size: many
V: TRBV20-1
CDR3: CSAALTDFAF
DNA: TGCAGTGCTGCCCTGACAGATTTCGCCTTC

J: TRBJ2-3
D: TRBD2
size: -
V: TRBV5-1
CDR3: CASSRSGDKDTQYF
DNA: TGCGCCAGCAGCCGAAGCGGGGATAAAGATACGCAGTATTTT

J: TRBJ2-3
D: -
size: many
V: TRBV5-4
CDR3: CASSLVATRDTQYF
DNA: TGTGCCAGCAGCTTGGTAGCTACCAGAGATACGCAGTATTTT

J: TRBJ2-2
D: -
size: many
V: TRBV7-6
CDR3: CASSAKAGELFF
DNA: TGTGCCAGCAGCGCCAAAGCCGGGGAGCTGTTTTTT

J: TRBJ2-1
D: TRBD1
size: few
V: TRBV6-5
CDR3: CASSHRDRANEQFF
DNA: TGTGCCAGCAGTCACAGAGACAGGGCGAATGAGCAGTTCTTC

J: TRBJ2-5
D: -
size: many
V: TRBV2
CDR3: CASSTRGGETQYF
DNA: TGTGCCAGCAGTACCAGGGGAGGAGAGACCCAGTACTTC

J: TRBJ1-5
D: -
size: many
V: TRBV19
CDR3: CASSIASDQPQHF
DNA: TGTGCCAGTAGTATAGCCAGCGATCAGCCCCAGCATTTT

J: TRBJ2-1
D: -
size: -
V: TRBV4-2
CDR3: CASSQVGEQFF
DNA: TGTGCCAGCAGCCAAGTCGGTGAGCAGTTCTTC

J: TRBJ2-5
D: TRBD1
size: few
V: TRBV5-1
CDR3: CASSTDRSSETQYF
DNA: TGCGCCAGCAGCACGGACAGGTCATCAGAGACCCAGTACTTC

J: TRBJ2-1
D: -
size: large
V: TRBV6-4
CDR3: CASSEYGGHAYNEQFF
DNA: TGTGCCAGCAGTGAGTACGGGGGGCATGCCTACAATGAGCAGTTCTTC

J: TRBJ1-2
D: -
size: -
V: TRBV5-1
CDR3: CASSMQQGGYGYTF
DNA: TGCGCCAGCAGCATGCAACAGGGCGGTTATGGCTACACCTTC